One TCR beta chain is described in this entry. Its antigen is not known. Germline CDR1 reads SGHNT; CDR2 reads YENEEA. V dropped 5 bases and J dropped 5 bases, with 18 bases sitting between them. The CDR3 contains 15 residues. The sample belongs to a study of response to subunit inactivated influenza vaccine. TCRdb ran MiXCR on the RT-PCR reads and lists one entry per CDR3 protein. The sample records around 500,000 distinct CDR3 sequences, 9.5% to 13% being singletons. General observations from the study: Few additional T cells are recruited per seasonal influenza vaccination, authors suggested.

The specimen comprised PBMCs from blood, sampled about 40 days after vaccination. The clonotype was recovered from a middle-aged man who received an inactivated influenza vaccine. The chain combines TRBV11-3 with TRBJ2-5; maybe TRBD1 (5 bases). As DNA, the CDR3 is TGTGCCAGCAGCCCCCAGGGTCACCCCGGGGAGACCCAGTACTTC. Its translation: CASSPQGHPGETQYF.